This T cell receptor (beta chain) was sequenced during a study of cytomegalovirus exposure and HLA in healthy donors. Turning to the study itself: In an early release, HLA-typed donors contributed tens of millions of unique TCR sequences.

PCR primers comprised 60 Vbeta and 13 Jbeta primers. Clones were read by immunoSEQ multiplex PCR, and TCRdb kept only the in-frame ones, dropping some. The sample carries about 230,000 clones, more than 85% recorded once. The clonotype comes from a woman between 18 and 30 years old in good health and CMV-seronegative. The sample consisted of PBMCs.

The CDR3 here is CASSLGGGGRPNYGYTF. CDR3 bases: TGTGCCAGCAGCTTAGGAGGCGGCGGTCGGCCTAACTATGGCTACACCTTC. The V gene is TRBV7-9, the J gene TRBJ1-2, with unresolved D. The CDR3 sequence is 17 residues long. The germline CDR1 and CDR2 sequences are SEHNR and FQNEAQ (reference sequence). Trimming left V 1 base short and J 0 bases short, with 15 bases between.